This T cell receptor (beta chain) was captured by sequencing in a study of blood T cell repertoires in COVID-19. Overall study: PBMCs, B-cell-depleted T cells, or T cells were the source of the cDNA or gDNA that made up the material.

The CDR3 spans 15 residues. Germline CDR1 and CDR2: MNHEY and SMNVEV (reference sequence). After removal of 7 bases from V and 2 bases from J, the junction contained 9 bases not matched to a gene. The table came from immunoSEQ multiplex PCR; TCRdb's copy has only in-frame clones and leaves some out. Here the sample spans about 78,000 clones, around 91% being singletons. The sequenced material came from peripheral blood. This TCR came from a woman aged 80 or over with active or convalescent COVID-19. The chain uses TRBV27 and TRBJ2-7; 9 bases agree with TRBD2. The CDR3 loop is CASIKLAGGPYEQYF. CDR3 bases: TGTGCCAGCATTAAATTGGCGGGAGGGCCCTACGAGCAGTACTTC.